The clone carrying this TCR beta chain has a handful of counts. The antigen is not known. The sample is drawn from a study of cytomegalovirus exposure and HLA in healthy donors. Study-level findings and limits: Using the classifier, cytomegalovirus status was reportedly diagnosed with high specificity and sensitivity. In a later analysis, a genetic analysis reported fewer productive-TCR N-insertions in an Asian-associated ancestry cluster than the cohort average.

PCR primers comprised 60 Vbeta and 13 Jbeta primers. Some clones are missing from TCRdb's copy, which holds only in-frame ones; the method was immunoSEQ multiplex PCR. The table lists about 200,000 clones, approximately 11% of them singletons. The sequence derives from a man between 50 and 59 years old in good health and CMV-seropositive. What was sequenced was PBMCs.

The CDR3 here is CASESGGAGNTQYF. The CDR3 DNA reads TGTGCCAGCGAAAGCGGGGGGGCCGGGAATACGCAGTATTTT. The chain has TRBV2 and TRBJ2-3, with TRBD2 identical over 10 bases. This CDR3 is built from 14 residues. V shed 8 bases, J shed 7 bases, and the junction held 9 bases outside the gene matches. Per the germline V gene, CDR1 is SNHLY and CDR2 is FYNNEI.